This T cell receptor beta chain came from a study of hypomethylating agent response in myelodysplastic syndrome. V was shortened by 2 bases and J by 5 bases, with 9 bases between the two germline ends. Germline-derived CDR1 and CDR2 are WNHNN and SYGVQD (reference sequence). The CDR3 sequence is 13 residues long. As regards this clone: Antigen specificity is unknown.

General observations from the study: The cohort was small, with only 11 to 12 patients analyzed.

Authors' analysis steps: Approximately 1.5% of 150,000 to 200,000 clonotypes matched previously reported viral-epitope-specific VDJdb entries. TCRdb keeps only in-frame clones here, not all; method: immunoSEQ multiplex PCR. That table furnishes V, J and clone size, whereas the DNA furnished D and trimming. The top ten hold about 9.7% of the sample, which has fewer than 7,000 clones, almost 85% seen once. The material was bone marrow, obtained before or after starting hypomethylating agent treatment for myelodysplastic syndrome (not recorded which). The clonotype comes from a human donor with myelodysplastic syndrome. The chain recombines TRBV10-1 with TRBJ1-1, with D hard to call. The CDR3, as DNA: TGCGCCAGCAGTGAGAGAGTGGGGACTGAAGCTTTCTTT. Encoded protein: CASSERVGTEAFF.